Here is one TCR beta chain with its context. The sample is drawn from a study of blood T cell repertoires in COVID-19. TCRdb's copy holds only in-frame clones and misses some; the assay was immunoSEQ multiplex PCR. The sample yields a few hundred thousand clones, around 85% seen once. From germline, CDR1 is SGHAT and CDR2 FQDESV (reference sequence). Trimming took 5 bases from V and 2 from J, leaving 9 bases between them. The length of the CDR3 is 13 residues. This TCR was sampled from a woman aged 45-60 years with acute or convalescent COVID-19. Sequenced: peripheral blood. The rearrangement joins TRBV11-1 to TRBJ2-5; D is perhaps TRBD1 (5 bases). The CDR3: CASSRQRQETQYF. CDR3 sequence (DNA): TGTGCCAGCAGCCGACAGAGACAAGAGACCCAGTACTTC.